This T cell receptor (beta chain) was identified during a study of blood T cell repertoires in COVID-19 (dated by TCRdb to 2018 to 2021). A note on the overall study: Collaborator samples came from the United States, Italy and Spain and covered acute and convalescent phases of COVID-19. Samples came from the ongoing ImmuneRACE study (first 160 participants) plus 1,254 subjects from 6 global collaborators. HLA class I and class II types, where available, came from metadata supplied by the sample provider rather than from assay-based typing. The repertoires were released in a freely available public database intended as a resource for research on the immune response to SARS-CoV-2. A de-identified subject ID, COVID-19 status, age in years and sex were almost always included in the sample metadata. The prospective study material was composed of cDNA or gDNA derived from T cells, B-cell-depleted T cells, or PBMCs. Subjects who had been exposed to COVID-19, were actively infected with it, or had recovered from it provided the deeply sampled blood TCRbeta repertoires that made up the dataset.

General conclusions and limits of the study: The quantity of clinical and demographic metadata differed by source and by participant and was supplied without curation.

The CDR3, cysteine through phenylalanine, is 12 amino acids long. CDR3 DNA only is kept here, 36 bases in frame from base 1. Note on this clone: Its antigen is still unknown. No much larger clone exists at a distance of one base, and base qualities are not known.

One collaborating source in Seattle enrolled patients during active infection and followed them longitudinally through the course of disease. Collaborating institutions collected whole blood in K2EDTA tubes following their own protocols. For TCRbeta analysis, collaborator samples were shipped as frozen whole blood, as isolated PBMCs, or as DNA extracted from either sample type. TCRbeta CDR3 regions were amplified from genomic DNA using the immunoSEQ Assay, a bias-controlled multiplex PCR. Per the original workflow: The number of nucleated cells in each sample was estimated by amplification of reference gene primers within the assay. To quantify the absolute abundance of each unique TCRbeta CDR3 rearrangement, sequence reads were collapsed and filtered. For each sample, productive Simpson clonality was calculated as the square root of Simpson's diversity index over productive rearrangements. TCRdb stores this immuneACCESS table with in-frame sequences only. Part of the clones is absent; in the studies checked, under half of the shortfall reflects unresolved V genes, and no reason is known for the rest. The V and J calls and clone size come from that table; D and trimming were worked out from the DNA. This sample comprises over 100,000 clones, about 89% of them detected only once. The biggest ten clones account for roughly 11% of the sample.

The specimen sequenced was peripheral blood. Rearrangement joined TRBV21-1 to TRBJ2-7; whether TRBD1, the table's D call, matches the DNA was not checked. TRBV21-1 is an annotated pseudogene. The clonotype comes from a woman aged 65 to 85 with COVID-19, enrolled during active disease. The CDR3 reads as follows: CARLRQAYEQYF. The DNA sequence follows: TGTGCCAGACTAAGACAGGCCTACGAGCAGTACTTC.